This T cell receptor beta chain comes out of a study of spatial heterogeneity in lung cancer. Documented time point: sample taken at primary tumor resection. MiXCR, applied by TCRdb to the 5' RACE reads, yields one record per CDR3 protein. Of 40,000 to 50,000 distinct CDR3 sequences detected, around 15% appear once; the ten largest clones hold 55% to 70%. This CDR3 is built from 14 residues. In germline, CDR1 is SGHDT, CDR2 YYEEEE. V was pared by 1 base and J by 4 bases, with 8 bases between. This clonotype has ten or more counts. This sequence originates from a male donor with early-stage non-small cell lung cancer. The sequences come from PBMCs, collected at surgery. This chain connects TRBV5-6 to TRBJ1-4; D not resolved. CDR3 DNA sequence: TGTGCCAGCAGCTTGAGGGCAGTTAATGAAAAACTGTTTTTT. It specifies CASSLRAVNEKLFF.